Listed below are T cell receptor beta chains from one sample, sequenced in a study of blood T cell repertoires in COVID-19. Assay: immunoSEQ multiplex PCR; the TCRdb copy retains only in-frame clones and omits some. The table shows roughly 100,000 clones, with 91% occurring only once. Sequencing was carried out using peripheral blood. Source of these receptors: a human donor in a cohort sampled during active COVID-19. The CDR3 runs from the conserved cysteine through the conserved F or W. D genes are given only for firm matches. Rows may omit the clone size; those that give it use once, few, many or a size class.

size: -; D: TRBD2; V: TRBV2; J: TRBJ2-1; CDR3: CASMVASGGLSSYNEQFF; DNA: TGTGCCAGCATGGTGGCTAGCGGGGGCCTCAGCTCCTACAATGAGCAGTTCTTC
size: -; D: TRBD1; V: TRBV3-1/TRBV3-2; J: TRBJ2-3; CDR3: CASSRDRVTDTQYF; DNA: TGTGCCAGCAGCCGGGACAGGGTGACAGATACGCAGTATTTT
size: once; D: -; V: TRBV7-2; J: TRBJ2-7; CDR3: CASSLARRYEQYF; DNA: TGTGCCAGCAGCTTAGCGCGCCGCTACGAGCAGTACTTC
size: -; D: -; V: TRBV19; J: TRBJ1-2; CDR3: CASQGGGGYTF; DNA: TGTGCCAGTCAGGGTGGTGGTGGCTACACCTTC
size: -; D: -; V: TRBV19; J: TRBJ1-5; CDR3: CASSILSNSNQPQHF; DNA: TGTGCCAGTAGTATCCTGAGCAATAGCAATCAGCCCCAGCATTTT
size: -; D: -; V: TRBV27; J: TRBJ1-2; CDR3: CASSLVAANYGYTF; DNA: TGTGCCAGCAGTTTAGTGGCGGCTAACTATGGCTACACCTTC
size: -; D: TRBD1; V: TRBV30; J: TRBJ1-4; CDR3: CAWKRGQGAVEKLFF; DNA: TGTGCCTGGAAACGGGGACAGGGGGCTGTTGAAAAACTGTTTTTT
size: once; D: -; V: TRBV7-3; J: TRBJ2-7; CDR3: CASSPRTNGEQYF; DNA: TGTGCCAGCAGCCCGCGGACTAACGGCGAGCAGTACTTC
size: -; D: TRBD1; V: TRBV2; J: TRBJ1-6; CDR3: CASSYRGSGSPLHF; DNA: TGTGCCAGCAGTTACAGGGGGAGTGGGTCACCCCTCCACTTT
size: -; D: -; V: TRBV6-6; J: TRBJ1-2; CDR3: CASSPARGGSNYGYTF; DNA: TGTGCCAGCAGCCCCGCCCGAGGTGGGTCTAACTATGGCTACACCTTC
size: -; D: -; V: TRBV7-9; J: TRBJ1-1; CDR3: CASSRPGVSEAFF; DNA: TGTGCCAGCAGCCGACCGGGGGTCTCTGAAGCTTTCTTT
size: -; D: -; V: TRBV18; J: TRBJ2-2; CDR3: CASSGPGELFF; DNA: TGTGCCAGCTCGGGGCCCGGGGAGCTGTTTTTT
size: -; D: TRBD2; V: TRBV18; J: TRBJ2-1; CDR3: CASSPGTSPYNEQFF; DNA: TGTGCCAGCTCACCCGGGACTAGCCCTTACAATGAGCAGTTCTTC
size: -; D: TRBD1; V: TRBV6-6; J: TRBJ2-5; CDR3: CASSPWTGALQETQYF; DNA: TGTGCCAGCAGTCCCTGGACAGGGGCCTTACAAGAGACCCAGTACTTC
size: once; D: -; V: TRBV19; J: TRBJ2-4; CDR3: CASSPGAKNIQYF; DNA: TGTGCCAGTTCCCCAGGGGCCAAAAACATTCAGTACTTC
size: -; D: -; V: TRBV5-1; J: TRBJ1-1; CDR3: CASNAYAAGTEAFF; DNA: TGCGCCAGCAACGCGTATGCGGCTGGCACTGAAGCTTTCTTT
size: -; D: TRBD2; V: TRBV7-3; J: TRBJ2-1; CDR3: CASSLLAGAYNEQFF; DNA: TGTGCCAGCAGCCTACTAGCGGGGGCCTACAATGAGCAGTTCTTC
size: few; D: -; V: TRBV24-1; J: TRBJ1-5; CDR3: CATQAGNNQPQHF; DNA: TGTGCCACCCAGGCCGGGAACAATCAGCCCCAGCATTTT
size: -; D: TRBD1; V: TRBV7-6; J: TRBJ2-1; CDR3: CASSLGTGLSNEQFF; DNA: TGTGCCAGCAGCTTAGGGACAGGGTTGAGCAATGAGCAGTTCTTC
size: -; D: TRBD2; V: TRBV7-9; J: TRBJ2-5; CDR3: CASSLGRLAEETQYF; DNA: TGTGCCAGCAGCTTAGGCAGACTAGCTGAAGAGACCCAGTACTTC
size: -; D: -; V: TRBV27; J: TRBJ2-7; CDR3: CASSLRFGSYEQYF; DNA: TGTGCCAGCAGTTTAAGATTCGGCTCCTACGAGCAGTACTTC
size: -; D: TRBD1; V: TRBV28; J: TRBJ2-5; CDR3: CASSFPGGQETQYF; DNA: TGTGCCAGCAGTTTCCCAGGGGGCCAAGAGACCCAGTACTTC
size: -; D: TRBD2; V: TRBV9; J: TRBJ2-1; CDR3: CASSSKVAGGGRNEQFF; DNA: TGTGCCAGCAGCTCAAAAGTAGCGGGAGGGGGACGCAATGAGCAGTTCTTC
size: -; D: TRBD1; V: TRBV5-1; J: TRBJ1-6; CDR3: CASSSGQFRSPLHF; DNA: TGCGCCAGCAGCTCGGGACAGTTTAGATCACCCCTCCACTTT
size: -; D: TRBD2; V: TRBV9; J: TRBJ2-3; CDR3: CASSHPGLAGTTDTQYF; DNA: TGTGCCAGCAGTCACCCTGGGCTAGCGGGGACCACAGATACGCAGTATTTT
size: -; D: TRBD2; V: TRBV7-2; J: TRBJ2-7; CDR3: CASSSRLAGVGEQYF; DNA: TGTGCCAGCAGCTCGCGACTAGCGGGAGTGGGCGAGCAGTACTTC
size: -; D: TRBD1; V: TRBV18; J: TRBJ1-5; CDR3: CASSRGTVTLNQPQHF; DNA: TGTGCCAGCTCCCGGGGGACAGTAACCCTGAATCAGCCCCAGCATTTT
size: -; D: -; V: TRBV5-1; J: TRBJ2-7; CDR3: CASSSTINYLIPSEQYF; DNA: TGCGCCAGCAGCTCCACAATCAACTACCTAATACCATCCGAGCAGTACTTC
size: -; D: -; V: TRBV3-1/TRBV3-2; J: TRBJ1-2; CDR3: CASSQGGGYTF; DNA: TGTGCCAGCAGCCAGGGGGGTGGCTACACCTTC
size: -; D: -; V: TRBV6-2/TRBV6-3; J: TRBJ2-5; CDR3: CASSYYTYQETQYF; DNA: TGTGCCAGCAGTTACTACACATATCAAGAGACCCAGTACTTC
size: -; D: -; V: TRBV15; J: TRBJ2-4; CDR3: CATSRVGFRGSLAKNIQYF; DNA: TGTGCCACCAGCAGAGTCGGTTTTCGGGGATCCCTAGCCAAAAACATTCAGTACTTC
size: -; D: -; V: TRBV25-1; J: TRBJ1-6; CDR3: CASSEWYGGNSPLHF; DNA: TGTGCCAGCAGTGAATGGTACGGGGGTAATTCACCCCTCCACTTT
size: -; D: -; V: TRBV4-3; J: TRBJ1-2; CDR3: CASSQGGGYGYTF; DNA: TGCGCCAGCAGCCAAGGAGGGGGCTATGGCTACACCTTC
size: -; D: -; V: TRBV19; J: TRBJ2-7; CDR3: CASSSQTGPYEQYF; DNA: TGTGCCAGTAGTTCGCAGACAGGCCCCTACGAGCAGTACTTC
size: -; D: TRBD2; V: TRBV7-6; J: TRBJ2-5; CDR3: CASSLGASGGTETQYF; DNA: TGTGCCAGCAGCTTAGGGGCTAGCGGGGGGACAGAGACCCAGTACTTC
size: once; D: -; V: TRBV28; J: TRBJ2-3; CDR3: CASSEDLEVTDTQYF; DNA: TGTGCCAGCAGCGAGGACTTAGAGGTCACAGATACGCAGTATTTT
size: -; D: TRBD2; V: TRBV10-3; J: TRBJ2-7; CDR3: CAIRGGDYEQYF; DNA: TGTGCCATCAGGGGAGGGGACTACGAGCAGTACTTC